This TCR beta chain was found in a study of blood T cell repertoires in COVID-19 (dated by TCRdb to the early 2020s). At the level of the whole study: Collaborator samples came from the United States, Italy and Spain and covered acute and convalescent phases of COVID-19. The prospective study material was composed of cDNA or gDNA derived from T cells, B-cell-depleted T cells, or PBMCs. The dataset comprised deeply sampled blood TCRbeta repertoires from subjects exposed to, actively infected with, or recovered from COVID-19. The repertoires were released in a freely available public database intended as a resource for research on the immune response to SARS-CoV-2. The samples were drawn from the first 160 participants of the ongoing ImmuneRACE study and from 1,254 subjects provided by 6 global collaborators. Sample metadata almost always included a de-identified subject ID, COVID-19 status, age in years and sex. HLA class I and class II types, where available, came from metadata supplied by the sample provider rather than from assay-based typing.

General conclusions and limits of the study: The amount of clinical and demographic metadata varied by source and participant and was provided uncurated.

The collaborating institutions used their own protocols to collect whole blood in K2EDTA tubes. For TCRbeta analysis, collaborators shipped samples in one of three forms: frozen whole blood, isolated PBMCs, or DNA extracted from either of those sample types. TCRbeta CDR3 regions were amplified from genomic DNA by means of the immunoSEQ Assay, a bias-controlled multiplex PCR. Per the authors' processing: Nucleated cell counts per sample were estimated from amplification of reference gene primers within the assay. Sequence reads were collapsed and filtered to measure the absolute abundance of every unique TCRbeta CDR3 rearrangement. For each sample, productive Simpson clonality was calculated as the square root of Simpson's diversity index over productive rearrangements. TCRdb holds this immuneACCESS table with in-frame rearrangements only. Some clones are missing; in checked studies, unresolved V genes explain under half, and the rest has no known cause. The DNA gave D and trimming, while V, J and clone size come from that table. The sample includes approximately 240,000 clones, with roughly 80% observed a single time. The ten biggest clones cover under 4.5% of the sample.

A remark on this clone: Its binding antigen is unknown. There are no base qualities to consult, and no much larger clone falls within one base.

V and J are truncated by 11 bases and 7 bases respectively, leaving an intervening sequence of 14 bases. CDR1 and CDR2 are drawn from the germline V gene (reference sequence): LNHDA, SQIVND. The CDR3, cysteine through phenylalanine, is 11 amino acids long. Of the read, only the CDR3 DNA is kept; its 33 bases are in frame from base 1. Specimen: peripheral blood. The sequence derives from a woman between 40 and 50 years old with active or convalescent COVID-19. Here the chain combines TRBV19 and TRBJ1-2; the D region possibly corresponds to TRBD1 (5 bases align). CDR3 sequence: CADSERLGYTF. The bases read TGTGCCGACAGTGAACGGCTTGGCTACACCTTC.